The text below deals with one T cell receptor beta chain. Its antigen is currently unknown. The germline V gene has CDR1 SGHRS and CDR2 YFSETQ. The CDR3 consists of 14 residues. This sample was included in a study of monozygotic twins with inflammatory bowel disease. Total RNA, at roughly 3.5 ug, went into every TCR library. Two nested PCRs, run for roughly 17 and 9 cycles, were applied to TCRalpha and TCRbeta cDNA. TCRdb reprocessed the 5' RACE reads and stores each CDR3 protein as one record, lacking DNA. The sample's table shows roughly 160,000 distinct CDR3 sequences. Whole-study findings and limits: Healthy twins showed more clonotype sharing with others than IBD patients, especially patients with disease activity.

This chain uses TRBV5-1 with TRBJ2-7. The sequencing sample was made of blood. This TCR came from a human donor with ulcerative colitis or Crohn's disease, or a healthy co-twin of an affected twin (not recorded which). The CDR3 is CASSFASPLHEQYF.